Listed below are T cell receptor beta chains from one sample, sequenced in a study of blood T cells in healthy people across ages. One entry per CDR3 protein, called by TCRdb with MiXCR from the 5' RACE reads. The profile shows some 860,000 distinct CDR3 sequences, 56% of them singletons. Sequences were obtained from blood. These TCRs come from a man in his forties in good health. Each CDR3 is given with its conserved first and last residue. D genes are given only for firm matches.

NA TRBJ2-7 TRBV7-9 CASSLSFGGRPYEQYF
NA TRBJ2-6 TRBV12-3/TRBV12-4 CASTSSSGANVLTF
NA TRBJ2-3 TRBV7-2 CASSLGTRPDTQYF
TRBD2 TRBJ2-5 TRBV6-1 CASSELGAGGHPYNEQYF
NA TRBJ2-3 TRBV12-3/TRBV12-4 CASSLLGPDTQYF
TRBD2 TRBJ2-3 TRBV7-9 CASSSSLAVRTDTQYF
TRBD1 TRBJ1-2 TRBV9 CASSTQQGMRSGGYTF
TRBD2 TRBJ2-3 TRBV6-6 CASSYPRTSADTQYF
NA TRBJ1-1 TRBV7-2 CASSQDVRNTEAFF
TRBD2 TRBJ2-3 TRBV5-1 CASRGGTSGRTDTQYF
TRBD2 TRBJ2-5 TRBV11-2 CASSSTRGLGGGETQYF
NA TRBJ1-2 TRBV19 CASKDRLDGYTF
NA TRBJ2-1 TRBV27 CASSLSGLQQFF
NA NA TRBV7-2 CASSSQGGRTYEQYF
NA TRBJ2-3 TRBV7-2 CASSLDRGNADTQYF
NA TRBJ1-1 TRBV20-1 CRAVDRNTEAFF